The 20 T cell receptor beta chains reported below all come from one sample, sequenced in a study of regulatory T cells in long-lasting Graves disease. Arm-PCR of CDR3 regions and iRepertoire HTBI primers were the basis on which TCR beta libraries were built. Using its own MiXCR run on the multiplex PCR reads, TCRdb lists one record per CDR3 protein. The sample has approximately 400,000 distinct CDR3 sequences, 15% seen once. The sample's time point: newly diagnosed GD, antithyroid drugs for less than 3 months. The TCR library was made from RNA extracted from PBMCs. This sample was shared with a second study, whose subject was T cells in Graves' hyperthyroidism and ophthalmopathy.

The sample was peripheral blood mononuclear cells (PBMCs), taken at new diagnosis, from a patient treated with antithyroid drugs. These receptors were taken from a woman in her twenties or thirties with Graves disease.

This clonotype occurred many times. The rearrangement joins TRBV3-1 to TRBJ2-1; a weak D match, TRBD2 (6 bases). Trimming pared 2 bases from V and 8 bases from J, leaving 13 bases between. CDR1 is LGHDT and CDR2 is YNNKEL in the germline V gene (reference sequence). The CDR3 loop spans 14 amino acids. The CDR3 loop reads CASSQRLVVDEQFF. The CDR3 DNA sequence: TGTGCCAGCAGCCAAAGACTAGTTGTCGATGAGCAGTTCTTC.

The J gene is TRBJ1-2, the V gene TRBV5-4; 9 bases fit TRBD1. Germline assignment: CDR1 SGHNT and CDR2 YYREEE (reference sequence). The CDR3 contains 16 residues. The ends lost 5 bases at V and 7 bases at J; junction bases unmatched: 15. The CDR3 loop reads CASRQGQGQLAFGYTF. The CDR3 DNA reads as TGTGCCAGCAGACAGGGACAGGGCCAGCTCGCCTTTGGCTACACCTTC.

Many counts were recorded for this clonotype. This sequence joins TRBV2 and TRBJ2-5; 7 nucleotides align to TRBD2. The germline V gene encodes CDR1 SNHLY and CDR2 FYNNEI. The CDR3 spans 14 residues. V gave up 8 bases and J gave up 1 base; unmatched junction bases: 7. The DNA for the CDR3 is TGTGCCAGCCTACAGCGGGAAACCCAAGAGACCCAGTACTTC. It codes for CASLQRETQETQYF. The whole variable domain, remainder taken from reference TRBV2 and TRBJ2-5, is EPEVTQTPSHQVTQMGQEVILRCVPISNHLYFYWYRQILGQKVEFLVSFYNNEISEKSEIFDDQFSVERPDGSNFTLKIRSTKLEDSAMYFCASLQRETQETQYFGPGTRLLVL.

This clonotype was picked up many times. The gene calls are TRBV27 and TRBJ1-5, with D unclear. Trimming shortened V by 7 bases and J by 5 bases, and 9 bases separated the two germline ends. The V gene's germline CDR1 is MNHEY and CDR2 SMNVEV (reference sequence). The length of the CDR3 is 12 residues. As DNA, the CDR3 is TGTGCCAGCAAACGGGGAGATCAGCCCCAGCATTTT. Amino acid sequence: CASKRGDQPQHF.

This clonotype has at least ten counts. The rearrangement uses TRBV3-1 and TRBJ1-5; no definite D call. The ends were cut back, 3 bases at V and 0 bases at J, with 9 bases in the middle. From germline, CDR1 is LGHDT and CDR2 YNNKEL (reference sequence). The CDR3 is 15 residues long. CDR3 sequence (DNA): TGTGCCAGCAGCCACAACAGTTATAGCAATCAGCCCCAGCATTTT. It yields the protein CASSHNSYSNQPQHF.

The chain is built from TRBV6-1 and TRBJ2-5, with a tentative D call TRBD1 (5 bases). The CDR3 length is 15 residues. The V gene's germline CDR1 is MNHNS and CDR2 SASEGT. V was clipped by 5 bases and J by 0 bases, with 13 bases between them. The CDR3 DNA follows: TGTGCCAGCAGTAGCAGACAGAATTACCAAGAGACCCAGTACTTC. As protein: CASSSRQNYQETQYF.

CDR3 sequence (DNA): TGTGCCAGCAGCCCCTACAAGAATACGCAGTATTTT. As protein: CASSPYKNTQYF. The chain couples TRBV9 to TRBJ2-3; D unresolved. The V end was cut by 4 bases, the J end by 7 bases, with 10 bases between. The germline V gene has CDR1 SGDLS and CDR2 YYNGEE. The CDR3 loop spans 12 amino acids.

This clonotype was detected only a few times. V gene TRBV7-9 combines with J gene TRBJ1-2; no clear D. V was clipped by 1 base and J by 2 bases, with 5 bases between them. This CDR3 has 13 amino acids. Germline V gene data show CDR1 as SEHNR and CDR2 as FQNEAQ (reference sequence). The CDR3 reads CASSLGKNYGYTF. DNA of the CDR3: TGTGCCAGCAGCTTAGGGAAGAACTATGGCTACACCTTC.

The chain recombines TRBV19 with TRBJ1-1; 8 nucleotides line up with TRBD1. Germline lookup yields CDR1 LNHDA and CDR2 SQIVND (reference sequence). CDR3 length: 14 residues. Trimming took 4 bases from V and 0 from J; bases not matched to a gene: 1. Here the CDR3 DNA reads TGTGCCAGTAGTAAACAGGGGGTGAACACTGAAGCTTTCTTT. Protein sequence: CASSKQGVNTEAFF.

There are many counts of this clonotype. The chain is built from TRBV3-1 and TRBJ2-4; TRBD2 might be the D (5 bases). This CDR3 spans 17 amino acids. With 5 bases removed from V and 3 bases from J, the gap between germline ends came to 20 bases. CDR1 and CDR2 from the germline V gene are LGHDT and YNNKEL (reference sequence). The CDR3 spells CASSSGNAGLLKNIQYF. The DNA of the CDR3 is TGTGCCAGCAGCTCCGGGAACGCCGGACTGCTCAAAAACATTCAGTACTTC.

This clonotype was found many times. The chain joins TRBV27 to TRBJ2-1, with 8 bases matching TRBD2. The CDR3 runs to 16 residues. With 2 bases clipped from V and 4 bases from J, the junction kept 7 bases outside the gene matches. Germline V gives CDR1 MNHEY, CDR2 SMNVEV (reference sequence). This chain's CDR3 is CASSLQVGLGYNEQFF. In DNA, the CDR3 is TGTGCCAGCAGTTTACAGGTGGGACTAGGATACAATGAGCAGTTCTTC.

This clonotype occurred many times. The chain carries TRBV19 and TRBJ2-7, with D perhaps matching TRBD1 (6 bases). With 5 bases removed from V and 0 bases from J, the gap between germline ends came to 11 bases. Germline assignment: CDR1 LNHDA and CDR2 SQIVND (reference sequence). CDR3 length equals 14 residues. The CDR3 DNA reads as TGTGCCAGTAGTCGACAGGAGACCTCCTACGAGCAGTACTTC. As protein: CASSRQETSYEQYF.

This clonotype has ten or more counts. The chain recombines TRBV6-1 with TRBJ2-3, with D possibly TRBD2 on 5 matching bases. Germline CDR1 and CDR2: MNHNS and SASEGT. V was cut by 7 bases and J by 1 base, with 21 bases left in between. The CDR3 sequence is 17 residues long. CDR3 protein: CASMSRRGGHGTDTQYF. The CDR3 nucleotides read TGTGCCAGCATGTCACGGAGAGGCGGGCATGGCACAGATACGCAGTATTTT.

This chain connects TRBV29-1 to TRBJ1-4; D is perhaps TRBD1 (5 bases). V gave up 4 bases and J gave up 0 bases, with 15 bases separating them. The CDR3 contains 16 residues. Germline V gene sequence: CDR1 SQVTM, CDR2 ANQGSEA. The CDR3 nucleotides read TGCAGCGTTGCGGGGGGGACTTTAGCAACTAATGAAAAACTGTTTTTT. Protein: CSVAGGTLATNEKLFF.

This clonotype was seen repeatedly, ten times or more. The V call is TRBV24-1, the J call TRBJ2-3; 8 nucleotides align to TRBD2. The V segment lost 8 bases and the J segment 5 bases; nucleotides outside the gene matches: 5. The CDR3 runs 13 residues. Per the germline V gene, CDR1 is KGHDR and CDR2 is SFDVKD. CDR3 sequence reads: CATMKRERDTQYF. CDR3 bases: TGTGCCACCATGAAGCGGGAGAGAGATACGCAGTATTTT.

This clonotype was seen repeatedly, ten times or more. The chain recombines TRBV18 with TRBJ1-1; D call uncertain. CDR1 and CDR2 from the germline V gene are KGHSH and LQKENI. Trimming stripped 8 bases from V and 1 base from J, with 14 bases between. This CDR3 region has 14 residues. The CDR3 DNA follows: TGTGCCAGCAGCCCCCCCGGAGGGAACACTGAAGCTTTCTTT. Protein product: CASSPPGGNTEAFF. Filled out from reference TRBV18 and TRBJ1-1, the complete variable domain reads NAGVMQNPRHLVRRRGQEARLRCSPMKGHSHVYWYRQLPEEGLKFMVYLQKENIIDESGMPKERFSAEFPKEGPSILRIQQVVRGDSAAYFCASSPPGGNTEAFFGQGTRLTVV.

This clonotype showed up many times. The V gene is TRBV6-4, the J gene TRBJ1-1; the match to TRBD1 covers 10 bases. This CDR3 comprises 16 residues. V was pared by 6 bases and J by 1 base, with 8 bases of the junction left unmatched. Germline V gives CDR1 MRHNA, CDR2 SNTAGT. CDR3 protein: CASRPGTGASNTEAFF. Here the CDR3 DNA reads TGTGCCAGCAGGCCCGGGACAGGGGCCTCGAACACTGAAGCTTTCTTT.

A remark on this clonotype: A far larger clone lies a single base away; this is likely a read error. The genes are TRBV6-9 and TRBJ2-3; 7 bases are a match to TRBD2. Germline V gives CDR1 MNHGY, CDR2 SVAAGI. This CDR3 has 12 amino acids. V lost 3 bases and J lost 15; bases outside the gene matches: 9. The CDR3 DNA is TGTGCCAGCAGTTACGAGGGCGGGAGAGAATATTTT. Its protein product is CASSYEGGREYF.

This clonotype was observed many times. This sequence joins TRBV5-1 and TRBJ2-7, with 11 bases fitting TRBD2. The CDR3 covers 15 residues. Germline trimming cut 0 bases from V and 3 bases from J; bases unmatched to any gene: 2. Germline CDR1 is SGHRS and CDR2 is YFSETQ. CDR3 bases: TGCGCCAGCAGCTTGGCGGGACTAGCGGACTACGAGCAGTACTTC. The encoded protein is CASSLAGLADYEQYF. Full variable domain (missing parts from reference TRBV5-1 and TRBJ2-7): KAGVTQTPRYLIKTRGQQVTLSCSPISGHRSVSWYQQTPGQGLQFLFEYFSETQRNKGNFPGRFSGRQFSNSRSEMNVSTLELGDSALYLCASSLAGLADYEQYFGPGTRLTVT.

There are many counts of this clonotype. V usage is TRBV5-6 and J usage is TRBJ2-7, with TRBD1 as a possible D gene (6 bases). From germline, CDR1 is SGHDT and CDR2 YYEEEE. The V gene lost 3 bases and the J gene lost 1 base, with 11 bases spanning the gap. This CDR3 has 14 residues. As DNA, the CDR3 is TGTGCCAGCAGCTACCTTACAGGGTCCTACGAGCAGTACTTC. Its protein is CASSYLTGSYEQYF.